This T cell receptor beta chain was documented in a study of CD8+CD57+ T cells in acquired aplastic anemia. Looking at the study overall: Quantities of DNA derived from sorted CD4+ and CD8+ cells averaged approximately 3.3 ug. Broader study findings: Controls and patients did not differ significantly in CD8+ Simpson's diversity. Fewer than 30 CD8+ CDR3 sequences were shared between patients and controls.

In patients chosen for sequencing, flow cytometry had shown CD8+CD57+ cell expansion. Patients were therapy-naive when their blood was sampled. This clonotype appeared many times. The antigen remains undetermined. TCR beta VDJ and CDR3 profiling used genomic DNA as template. TCRdb reprocessed the reads with MiXCR, giving one entry per CDR3 protein. The data show over 40,000 distinct CDR3 sequences, 60% to 80% seen once. The sample comprised sorted CD4+, CD8+, or CD8+CD57+ T cells (not recorded which) from PBMCs. The receptor's source is a human donor with aplastic anemia.

The CDR3 nucleotides read TGTGCCAGCAGCCACGACAGGGACTCCTACGAGCAGTACTTC. Protein sequence: CASSHDRDSYEQYF. The V gene is TRBV7-9, the J gene TRBJ2-7; 7 nucleotides line up with TRBD1. This CDR3 spans 14 amino acids. Germline V CDR1 and CDR2: SEHNR, FQNEAQ (reference sequence). Trimming removed 5 bases from V and 0 bases from J; junction bases left unmatched: 4.